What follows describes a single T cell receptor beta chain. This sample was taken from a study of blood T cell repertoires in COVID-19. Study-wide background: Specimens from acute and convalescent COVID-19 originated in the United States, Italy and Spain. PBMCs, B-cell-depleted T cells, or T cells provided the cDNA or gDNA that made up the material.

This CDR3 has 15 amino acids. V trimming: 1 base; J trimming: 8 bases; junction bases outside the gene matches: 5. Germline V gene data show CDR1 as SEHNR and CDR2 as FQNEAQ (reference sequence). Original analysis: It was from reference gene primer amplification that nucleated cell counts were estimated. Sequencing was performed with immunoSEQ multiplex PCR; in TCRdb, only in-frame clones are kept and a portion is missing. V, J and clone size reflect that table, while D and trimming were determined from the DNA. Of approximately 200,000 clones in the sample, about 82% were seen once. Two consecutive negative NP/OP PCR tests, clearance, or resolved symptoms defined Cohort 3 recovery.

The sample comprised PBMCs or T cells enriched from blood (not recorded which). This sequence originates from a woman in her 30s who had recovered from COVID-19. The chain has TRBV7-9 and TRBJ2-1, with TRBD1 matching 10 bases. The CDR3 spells CASSLETGGIDEQFF. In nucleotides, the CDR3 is TGTGCCAGCAGCTTAGAGACAGGGGGCATAGATGAGCAGTTCTTC.